This T cell receptor beta chain was sequenced in a study of blood T cells in healthy people across ages. Findings and limits, study-wide: Unknown donor CMV status possibly confounded expanded clonotype changes.

A sample-barcoded 5' primer and a J-beta primer mix were used in a second PCR of about 7 to 12 cycles. TCRdb processed the 5' RACE reads anew with MiXCR; each CDR3 protein has one entry. The data contain 650,000 to 1,000,000 distinct CDR3 sequences, 35% to 40% of them singletons. V was trimmed by 3 bases and J by 3 bases, leaving 10 bases between them. This CDR3 has 14 amino acids. In its sample, this clonotype was seen many times. Its antigen is not identified. This TCR derives from a man aged 18 to 30 in good health. The sequencing sample was made of blood. The chain combines TRBV12-3 or TRBV12-4 with TRBJ2-3; D unresolved. The chain's CDR3 is CASSFTTATDTQYF. Here the CDR3 DNA reads TGTGCCAGCAGTTTTACTACAGCTACAGATACGCAGTATTTT.